This T cell receptor beta chain was documented in a study of blood T cell repertoires in COVID-19. Across the whole study: Samples came from the United States, Italy and Spain, spanning acute and convalescent COVID-19. Sample material is recorded as cDNA or gDNA derived from T cells, B-cell-depleted T cells, or PBMCs.

Germline V lookup: CDR1 SGHNT, CDR2 YENEEA. The V end was cut by 4 bases, the J end by 3 bases, with 15 bases between. The CDR3 is 16 residues long. The study assigned cohorts using participant-reported clinical history. Two negative PCRs, clearance, or symptom resolution characterized the recovered Cohort 3 donors. Assay: immunoSEQ multiplex PCR; the TCRdb copy retains only in-frame clones and omits some. The data contain approximately 200,000 clones, 75% to 90% of them singletons. The TCR was taken from a man aged 30 to 39 who had recovered from COVID-19. The chain joins TRBV11-3 to TRBJ2-2; D possibly corresponds to TRBD1 (7 bases). Sequenced material: PBMCs or T cells enriched from blood (not recorded which). CDR3 amino acids: CASSWGRDSYTGELFF. CDR3 nucleotide sequence: TGTGCCAGCAGCTGGGGGCGGGACAGCTACACCGGGGAGCTGTTTTTT. Supplemented by reference TRBV11-3 and TRBJ2-2, the full variable domain reads EAGVVQSPRYKIIEKKQPVAFWCNPISGHNTLYWYLQNLGQGPELLIRYENEEAVDDSQLPKDRFSAERLKGVDSTLKIQPAELGDSAVYLCASSWGRDSYTGELFFGEGSRLTVL.